A selection of T cell receptor beta chains follows, all from one sample in a study of STAT5B mutations in CD4+ large granular lymphocyte leukemia. TCRdb's copy holds only in-frame clones and misses some; the assay was immunoSEQ multiplex PCR. The data contain 20,000 to 25,000 clones, roughly 75% of them singletons. The sample consisted of CD4+ T cells from blood buffy coats. The receptors derive from a human donor in good health. CDR3s include the opening cysteine and the closing phenylalanine or tryptophan. The D gene is left open where the match is weak. Where a row states a size, it is once, few, many or the class of an expanded clone; other rows omit it.

D: -; size: -; V: TRBV5-1; J: TRBJ1-1; DNA: TGCGCCAGCAGCTTGCTCCACGGAGGCAACACTGAAGCTTTCTTT; CDR3: CASSLLHGGNTEAFF
D: -; size: -; V: TRBV7-9; J: TRBJ2-1; DNA: TGTGCCAGCAGCTTCCAAGGGGAGAATGAGCAGTTCTTC; CDR3: CASSFQGENEQFF
D: TRBD1; size: -; V: TRBV5-1; J: TRBJ2-5; DNA: TGCGCCAGCAGCAACACAGGGGCCGAGACCCAGTACTTC; CDR3: CASSNTGAETQYF
D: -; size: -; V: TRBV27; J: TRBJ2-4; DNA: TGTGCCAGCAGTTTACCGGGGCACATTCAGTACTTC; CDR3: CASSLPGHIQYF
D: -; size: -; V: TRBV28; J: TRBJ2-3; DNA: TGTGCCAGCAGCAAAGAGCGCCCAGATACGCAGTATTTT; CDR3: CASSKERPDTQYF
D: TRBD1; size: -; V: TRBV29-1; J: TRBJ2-7; DNA: TGCAGCGTTGTGGGACAGGGGAAGCAGTACTTC; CDR3: CSVVGQGKQYF
D: -; size: few; V: TRBV6-6; J: TRBJ1-5; DNA: TGTGCCAGCATTGGGGGTTATGGGCAGCCCCAGCATTTT; CDR3: CASIGGYGQPQHF
D: TRBD2; size: -; V: TRBV13; J: TRBJ2-5; DNA: TGTGCCAGCAGTCCCGGGGGGAATCAAGAGACCCAGTACTTC; CDR3: CASSPGGNQETQYF
D: TRBD1; size: -; V: TRBV18; J: TRBJ1-5; DNA: TGTGCCAGCTCACCATCGGGACAGAGCAATCAGCCCCAGCATTTT; CDR3: CASSPSGQSNQPQHF
D: TRBD1; size: -; V: TRBV5-4; J: TRBJ1-2; DNA: TGTGCCAGCAGCTCCGGACAGGTCTATGGCTACACCTTC; CDR3: CASSSGQVYGYTF
D: -; size: -; V: TRBV6-5; J: TRBJ1-1; DNA: TGTGCCAGCAGACGGGGACGGATGAACACTGAAGCTTTCTTT; CDR3: CASRRGRMNTEAFF
D: TRBD1; size: -; V: TRBV6-5; J: TRBJ1-1; DNA: TGTGCCAGCAACCTTGATCAGGGGGCGACTGAAGCTTTCTTT; CDR3: CASNLDQGATEAFF
D: -; size: few; V: TRBV5-1; J: TRBJ2-3; DNA: TGCGCCAGCAGCTTGGGACACGACACAGATACGCAGTATTTT; CDR3: CASSLGHDTDTQYF
D: -; size: few; V: TRBV5-1; J: TRBJ1-1; DNA: TGCGCCAGCAGCTTGGGAGGGACGCCCGAAGCTTTCTTT; CDR3: CASSLGGTPEAFF
D: -; size: few; V: TRBV10-3; J: TRBJ1-1; DNA: TGTGCCGTTAACCCCGGGGTGAACACTGAAGCTTTCTTT; CDR3: CAVNPGVNTEAFF
D: -; size: -; V: TRBV5-1; J: TRBJ2-1; DNA: TGCGCCAGCAGCCCCGCCGGGTCGGCCTACAATGAGCAGTTCTTC; CDR3: CASSPAGSAYNEQFF
D: -; size: once; V: TRBV7-2; J: TRBJ2-7; DNA: TGTGCCACGTCAGCGGGTTACCCCTACGAGCAGTACTTC; CDR3: CATSAGYPYEQYF
D: -; size: -; V: TRBV7-9; J: TRBJ1-2; DNA: TGTGCCAGCAGCTTAGGCTTGAGCAGGGGCTCCTATGGCTACACCTTC; CDR3: CASSLGLSRGSYGYTF
D: -; size: -; V: TRBV10-3; J: TRBJ2-7; DNA: TGTGCCATCAGTGAGTCCTTACGGGACTACGAGCAGTACTTC; CDR3: CAISESLRDYEQYF
D: TRBD2; size: -; V: TRBV28; J: TRBJ2-7; DNA: TGTGCCAGCAGCTCGGGCAGCGGGAAGACGGGGGAGCAGTACTTC; CDR3: CASSSGSGKTGEQYF
D: -; size: -; V: TRBV5-6; J: TRBJ1-2; DNA: TGTGCCAGCAGCTTGGTTTTCCAGGGAGGAAGTGGCTACACCTTC; CDR3: CASSLVFQGGSGYTF
D: -; size: -; V: TRBV5-1; J: TRBJ2-1; DNA: TGCGCCAGCAGCTTGGGGGCAGGTTCGTCCAATGAGCAGTTCTTC; CDR3: CASSLGAGSSNEQFF
D: -; size: -; V: TRBV2; J: TRBJ1-5; DNA: TGTGCCAGCAGCAGGGGCGGTGAAGGCAATCAGCCCCAGCATTTT; CDR3: CASSRGGEGNQPQHF
D: TRBD1; size: -; V: TRBV12-5; J: TRBJ2-2; DNA: TGTGCTAGTGGTACGGGACAGGGGAACACCGGGGAGCTGTTTTTT; CDR3: CASGTGQGNTGELFF
D: -; size: -; V: TRBV11-3; J: TRBJ1-1; DNA: TGTGCCAGCAGCTCACAGGGAGGCACTGAAGCTTTCTTT; CDR3: CASSSQGGTEAFF
D: -; size: once; V: TRBV11-3; J: TRBJ2-1; DNA: TGTGCCAGCAGCCCAAATACGGGCAATGAGCAGTTCTTC; CDR3: CASSPNTGNEQFF
D: -; size: -; V: TRBV5-6; J: TRBJ1-3; DNA: TGTGCCAGCAGCCCGCCCGACACGGGAAACACCATATATTTT; CDR3: CASSPPDTGNTIYF
D: -; size: -; V: TRBV7-9; J: TRBJ2-7; DNA: TGTGCCAGCAGCTTACAAAACGAGCAGTACTTC; CDR3: CASSLQNEQYF
D: -; size: -; V: TRBV7-8; J: TRBJ2-7; DNA: TGTGCCAGCAGCTTAGCCGGGACTCCCTACGAGCAGTACTTC; CDR3: CASSLAGTPYEQYF